This is a list of T cell receptor beta chains from one sample in a study of memory CD4+ T cells and cytomegalovirus serostatus. TCRdb keeps only in-frame clones here, not all; method: immunoSEQ multiplex PCR. The table lists tens of thousands of clones, 79% of them singletons. The sequenced material came from memory CD4+ T cells from blood. The receptors were gathered from an adult in good health and CMV-seronegative. CDR3s include the opening cysteine and the closing phenylalanine or tryptophan. A D gene is named only where the DNA matches it firmly. Some rows mark clone size as missing; the rest say once, few, many or name a class of expanded clone.

d_call	v_call	j_call	clone_size	cdr3_nt	cdr3_aa
NA	TRBV6-5	TRBJ2-7	NA	TGTGCCAGCAGTTATAGTAAGCGTTCCTACGAGCAGTACTTC	CASSYSKRSYEQYF
NA	TRBV4-1	TRBJ1-4	NA	TGCGCCAGCAGCCAAGATCAGGGTCGGAGTGAAAAACTGTTTTTT	CASSQDQGRSEKLFF
TRBD2	TRBV5-1	TRBJ2-5	NA	TGCGCCAGCAGCTTGTCTAGCGGGGCCGTCCAAGAGACCCAGTACTTC	CASSLSSGAVQETQYF
NA	TRBV7-2	TRBJ2-3	NA	TGTGCCAGCAGTATAGCGGCTCGTTGGGGTAGGGATACGCAGTATTTT	CASSIAARWGRDTQYF
NA	TRBV5-1	TRBJ2-4	NA	TGCGCCAGCAGCTTGGGGGTAGGCACTCTAAACATTCAGTACTTC	CASSLGVGTLNIQYF
NA	TRBV19	TRBJ1-5	NA	TGTGCCAGTAGTATATCACAGGGCCAGCCCCAGCATTTT	CASSISQGQPQHF
TRBD1	TRBV16	TRBJ1-5	NA	TGTGCCAGCAGCCAATCCAGACAGGGCGATCAGCCCCAGCATTTT	CASSQSRQGDQPQHF
TRBD2	TRBV30	TRBJ2-1	few	TGTGCCTGGAGTTACAGCGGGGGGGCAGGGCAGTTCTTC	CAWSYSGGAGQFF
NA	TRBV19	TRBJ1-2	few	TGTGCCAGTAGTAATCTTGGTCAGGGTAAATATGGCTACACCTTC	CASSNLGQGKYGYTF
NA	TRBV7-7	TRBJ2-1	NA	TGTGCTAGCAGCTTAGACGTCGCGGGGAGCTCCTACAATGAGCAGTTCTTC	CASSLDVAGSSYNEQFF
NA	TRBV4-1	TRBJ1-3	NA	TGCGCCAGCAGCCAAGAACTTTCGGGGGAGACCATATATTTT	CASSQELSGETIYF
NA	TRBV19	TRBJ1-1	NA	TGTGCCAGTAGTCATGTGAACACTGAAGCTTTCTTT	CASSHVNTEAFF
NA	TRBV21-1	TRBJ2-3	NA	TGTGCCAGCGGCAAGGACACAGATACGCAGTATTTT	CASGKDTDTQYF
NA	TRBV30	TRBJ2-3	NA	TGTGCCTGGAAACGGGGGAGGTTGACAGATACGCAGTATTTT	CAWKRGRLTDTQYF
NA	TRBV6-1	TRBJ1-5	NA	TGTGCCAGCAGTCCTGGACATATTAGCAATCAGCCCCAGCATTTT	CASSPGHISNQPQHF
NA	TRBV5-1	TRBJ1-4	NA	TGCGCCAGCAGCTTGGGACAGCTTACTAATGAAAAACTGTTTTTT	CASSLGQLTNEKLFF
TRBD1	TRBV7-2	TRBJ2-7	NA	TGTGCCAGCAGGCCCCCGGCCGGGACAGGGATGTCCGAGCAGTACTTC	CASRPPAGTGMSEQYF
TRBD2	TRBV11-3	TRBJ2-1	few	TGTGCCAGCAGCTTAGATACGACTAGCGGTTCCTACAATGAGCAGTTCTTC	CASSLDTTSGSYNEQFF
TRBD2	TRBV7-7	TRBJ2-7	NA	TGTGCTAGCAGCTTATATGCGGGGGAAACCTACGAGCAGTACTTC	CASSLYAGETYEQYF
NA	TRBV18	TRBJ1-2	NA	TGTGCCACTGCTAGGAGCGATACCTATGGCTACACCTTC	CATARSDTYGYTF
NA	TRBV7-9	TRBJ2-5	NA	TGTGCCAGCAGCAAAAACTACGGGGGACAAGAGACCCAGTACTTC	CASSKNYGGQETQYF
TRBD1	TRBV30	TRBJ1-6	few	TGTGCCTGGAGTCACGGACAGGGGCACCTCTCACCCCTCCACTTT	CAWSHGQGHLSPLHF
NA	TRBV7-9	TRBJ2-4	NA	TGTGCCAGCAGCGACCCGTTCGGAGCCAAAAACATTCAGTACTTC	CASSDPFGAKNIQYF
TRBD2	TRBV4-2	TRBJ2-7	NA	TGTGCCAGCAGCCGCCGGACTAGCGGGGGGGCCAGATCCTACGAGCAGTACTTC	CASSRRTSGGARSYEQYF
TRBD1	TRBV7-2	TRBJ1-4	NA	TGTGCCAGCAGCTTGGGACAGGGGTTAGGGACTAATGAAAAACTGTTTTTT	CASSLGQGLGTNEKLFF
NA	TRBV27	TRBJ2-7	NA	TGTGCCAGCAGTTCTCTCCTACAGGAAAACGAGCAGTACTTC	CASSSLLQENEQYF
TRBD2	TRBV5-5	TRBJ2-5	NA	TGTGCCAGCACCTCCATCGGGACTATAAACCAAGAGACCCAGTACTTC	CASTSIGTINQETQYF
NA	TRBV30	TRBJ2-2	NA	TGTGCCTGGAGGCTCCAGAACACCGGGGAGCTGTTTTTT	CAWRLQNTGELFF
TRBD1	TRBV6-5	TRBJ1-1	NA	TGTGCCAGCAGATCCCCATCCAGGGGGGCCACTGAAGCTTTCTTT	CASRSPSRGATEAFF
TRBD1	TRBV5-5	TRBJ2-3	NA	TGTGCCAGCAGCTTGGCCCAGGGGGCCACTCGGTATACGCAGTATTTT	CASSLAQGATRYTQYF
NA	TRBV5-1	TRBJ1-1	NA	TGCGCCAGCAGCTATCAGGGGAACACTGAAGCTTTCTTT	CASSYQGNTEAFF
NA	TRBV18	TRBJ2-2	once	TGTGCCAGCTCATCTTACACCGGGGAGCTGTTTTTT	CASSSYTGELFF
NA	TRBV5-4	TRBJ2-7	NA	TGTGCCAGCAGCTGGGATAAGGGCGAGCAGTACTTC	CASSWDKGEQYF
NA	TRBV6-1	TRBJ1-5	NA	TGTGCCAGCAGTGCACGAGATACGGGAACCGGGATGATAATCCAGCCCCAGCATTTT	CASSARDTGTGMIIQPQHF
NA	TRBV19	TRBJ1-3	few	TGTGCCAGTAGATCGGGCCGAGGGGACGGAAACACCATATATTTT	CASRSGRGDGNTIYF
NA	TRBV6-6	TRBJ1-2	few	TGTGCCAGCAGTTTATCCCGGGGCTACACCTTC	CASSLSRGYTF
TRBD2	TRBV18	TRBJ2-4	NA	TGTGCCAGCTCATGGGGACTAGACGAAGAGTACTTC	CASSWGLDEEYF
NA	TRBV19	TRBJ1-2	NA	TGTGCCAGTAGTATAGATCGACTGAACTATGGCTACACCTTC	CASSIDRLNYGYTF
NA	TRBV7-9	TRBJ1-2	NA	TGTGCCAGCAGCCGCGACAGAGAAGGAAACTATGGCTACACCTTC	CASSRDREGNYGYTF
TRBD1	TRBV5-6	TRBJ2-5	NA	TGTGCCAGCAGCCAAAGGACAGGGTTCCAAGAGACCCAGTACTTC	CASSQRTGFQETQYF